The clone carrying this T cell receptor beta chain was detected only a few times. Its antigen remains unknown. The data were taken from a study of T-cell memory formation after mild COVID-19. Findings and limits, study-wide: Researchers could not confirm that second-wave clones peaking on day 37 targeted SARS-CoV-2.

V gave up 2 bases and J gave up 0 bases; unmatched junction bases: 6. This CDR3 region has 19 residues. Germline V gene data show CDR1 as MNHEY and CDR2 as SVGAGI. In TCRdb, the 5' RACE reads were re-called with MiXCR into one record per CDR3 protein. The sample consists of a few hundred thousand distinct CDR3 sequences, 25% to 30% of them appearing once. Sequencing was done on a sample of PBMCs or a T cell subset sorted from them (not recorded which). This sequence was found in an adult woman who had mild COVID-19 (a few samples of this study predate the infection). Cell type and time point are not known. The chain is built from TRBV6-5 and TRBJ2-2, with 13 bases aligning to TRBD2. CDR3 bases: TGTGCCAGCAGTTACACTTGGACTAGCGGGGGTACGAACACCGGGGAGCTGTTTTTT. Protein product: CASSYTWTSGGTNTGELFF.